Below are 22 T cell receptor beta chains sequenced from a single sample in a study of cytomegalovirus exposure and HLA in healthy donors (dated by TCRdb to about 2017). Preparation of the library involved the immunoSEQ multiplex PCR assay. TCRdb limited this immuneACCESS table to in-frame rearrangements with V and J called. A share of clones is missing; checked studies link under half to unresolved V genes, and the rest is unexplained. The sample table shows a few hundred thousand clones, and 86% are seen once. 0.7% to 0.85% of the sample belongs to the ten largest clones. Sequencing was carried out using PBMCs. The receptor source for this set is a woman under 30 in good health and CMV-seronegative.

The V call is TRBV28, the J call TRBJ1-2; possible D gene TRBD1, 6 bases. V lost 6 bases to trimming and J lost 4 bases, with 12 bases between them. Germline V gene data show CDR1 as MDHEN and CDR2 as SYDVKM. The CDR3 totals 13 residues. The CDR3 region is CASRPGQPYGYTF. DNA for the CDR3: TGTGCCAGCAGACCAGGACAGCCCTATGGCTACACCTTC.

The J gene is TRBJ2-7, the V gene TRBV4-1; possible D gene TRBD2, 5 bases. Germline CDR1 reads MGHRA; CDR2 reads YSYEKL. This CDR3 is 16 amino acids long. Trimming stripped 3 bases from V and 1 base from J, with 16 bases between. CDR3 nucleotides: TGCGCCAGCAGCCATGAGAGTAGTGGGAGTTCCTACGAGCAGTACTTC. It translates to CASSHESSGSSYEQYF.

The chain couples TRBV23-1 to TRBJ2-7, with TRBD2 identical over 9 bases. TRBV23-1 is known as an ORF, though its function is uncertain. V was clipped by 8 bases and J by 1 base; unmatched bases: 15. The CDR3 is 17 residues long. DNA of the CDR3: TGCGCCAGCCCCTTGGGACTAGCCCGAGGAGGTTCCTACGAGCAGTACTTC. It yields the protein CASPLGLARGGSYEQYF.

The chain uses TRBV6-5 and TRBJ2-7; 10 bases are a match to TRBD1. After removal of 5 bases from V and 4 bases from J, the junction contained 8 bases not matched to a gene. CDR3 length: 15 amino acids. Per the germline V gene, CDR1 is MNHEY and CDR2 is SVGAGI. The CDR3 DNA sequence: TGTGCCAGCAGTCTACGAAGGACAGGGGGGTACGAGCAGTACTTC. Residues: CASSLRRTGGYEQYF.

This chain uses TRBV30 with TRBJ2-3; 11 bases map to TRBD2. The CDR3 is made up of 13 amino acids. J gave up 6 bases and V 2 bases, and 1 base lay outside the gene matches. Germline-derived CDR1 and CDR2 are GTSNPN and SVGIG (reference sequence). CDR3 region: CAWSIAGGDTQYF. The CDR3 nucleotides are TGTGCCTGGAGTATAGCGGGGGGGGATACGCAGTATTTT. The entire variable domain, with the rest obtained from reference TRBV30 and TRBJ2-3, is as follows: SQTIHQWPATLVQPVGSPLSLECTVEGTSNPNLYWYRQAAGRGLQLLFYSVGIGQISSEVPQNLSASRPQDRQFILSSKKLLLSDSGFYLCAWSIAGGDTQYFGPGTRLTVL.

V usage is TRBV27 and J usage is TRBJ2-2; maybe TRBD2 (5 bases). Germline assignment: CDR1 MNHEY and CDR2 SMNVEV (reference sequence). The CDR3 is 16 amino acids. The V end lost 6 bases, the J end lost 6 bases, and 20 bases lay between the germline ends. The CDR3 sequence is CASSAADGGGSGELFF. DNA for the CDR3: TGTGCCAGCAGCGCGGCGGATGGAGGAGGTTCCGGGGAGCTGTTTTTT.

This clone was detected only once. The genes are TRBV13 and TRBJ2-7, with 8 positions matching TRBD1. V lost 5 bases and J lost 0; bases outside the gene matches: 6. The CDR3 is 15 residues long. The germline CDR1 and CDR2 sequences are PRHDT and FYEKMQ (reference sequence). The CDR3 nucleotides read TGTGCCAGCAGCCAGACAGGGGAGAGCTCCTACGAGCAGTACTTC. This gives the protein CASSQTGESSYEQYF.

The chain combines TRBV4-1 with TRBJ2-1; 10 bases agree with TRBD2. J lost 10 bases, V lost 1 base, and 10 bases had no gene match. This CDR3 is 16 amino acids long. Germline V gene data show CDR1 as MGHRA and CDR2 as YSYEKL. The CDR3 here is CASSQARISGLAEQFF. Here the CDR3 DNA reads TGCGCCAGCAGCCAAGCTAGGATCTCGGGACTAGCGGAGCAGTTCTTC.

This chain uses TRBV5-1 with TRBJ2-7; D uncertain. CDR1 is SGHRS and CDR2 is YFSETQ in the germline V gene. The CDR3 has 16 amino acids. Trimming stripped 4 bases from V and 0 bases from J, with 17 bases between. CDR3 protein: CASSTVGHPSSYEQYF. The CDR3 nucleotides read TGCGCCAGCAGCACGGTGGGCCACCCCAGCTCCTACGAGCAGTACTTC.

The gene calls are TRBV6-1 and TRBJ1-5; D possibly corresponds to TRBD1 (5 bases). The V gene's germline CDR1 is MNHNS and CDR2 SASEGT. The germline V and J ends were trimmed by 4 bases and 7 bases, with 14 bases remaining between them. The CDR3 totals 14 residues. CDR3: CASSAGRAPQPQHF. CDR3 nucleotide sequence: TGTGCCAGCAGTGCGGGCAGGGCCCCCCAGCCCCAGCATTTT.

The J gene is TRBJ1-2, the V gene TRBV4-3; 7 bases map to TRBD1. The V and J ends lost 7 bases and 3 bases, in that order; junction bases with no gene match: 5. The CDR3 loop spans 13 amino acids. Germline V gene data show CDR1 as LGHNA and CDR2 as YSLEER. CDR3 loop: CASTSQGDYGYTF. CDR3 DNA sequence: TGCGCCAGCACGTCCCAGGGGGACTATGGCTACACCTTC.

This clone was counted a few times. The V gene is TRBV18, the J gene TRBJ1-1; no firm D call. CDR1 and CDR2 (germline): KGHSH, LQKENI. This CDR3 comprises 12 residues. V dropped 3 bases and J dropped 1 base, with 3 bases sitting between them. The DNA for the CDR3 is TGTGCCAGCTCACCGAGGAACACTGAAGCTTTCTTT. This sequence encodes CASSPRNTEAFF. The whole variable domain, remainder taken from reference TRBV18 and TRBJ1-1, is NAGVMQNPRHLVRRRGQEARLRCSPMKGHSHVYWYRQLPEEGLKFMVYLQKENIIDESGMPKERFSAEFPKEGPSILRIQQVVRGDSAAYFCASSPRNTEAFFGQGTRLTVV.

V usage is TRBV5-1 and J usage is TRBJ2-2, with TRBD2 as a possible D gene (6 bases). V shed 5 bases and J shed 4 bases, with 12 bases lying between them. There are 14 residues in the CDR3. Per the germline V gene, CDR1 is SGHRS and CDR2 is YFSETQ. The CDR3 is CASRGGATTGELFF. The DNA of the CDR3 is TGCGCCAGCAGAGGAGGGGCGACCACCGGGGAGCTGTTTTTT.

The chain recombines TRBV28 with TRBJ1-5; possibly TRBD1 for D (5 bases). The V and J ends lost 1 base and 0 bases respectively, with 10 bases between them. CDR3 length equals 16 residues. Germline-derived CDR1 and CDR2 are MDHEN and SYDVKM. The CDR3 loop is CASSLFWQGSNQPQHF. CDR3 DNA sequence: TGTGCCAGCAGTTTATTTTGGCAGGGTAGCAATCAGCCCCAGCATTTT.

This clone was observed a few times. The V call is TRBV9, the J call TRBJ2-5, with TRBD2 matching over 10 bases. The CDR3 consists of 16 residues. Losses at the gene ends were 4 bases for V and 1 base for J; bases not matched to a gene: 7. CDR1 and CDR2 from the germline V gene are SGDLS and YYNGEE. CDR3 bases: TGTGCCAGCAGCCTCCGGACTAGCGGAACCCAAGAGACCCAGTACTTC. Encoded protein: CASSLRTSGTQETQYF.

The count of this clone is one. The V call is TRBV1, the J call TRBJ2-5; TRBD2 was called by the table and not checked on the DNA. TRBV1 is a pseudogene segment. The CDR3 runs 12 residues. The CDR3 sequence is CTSSQERDFQYF. As DNA, the CDR3 is TGCACCAGCAGCCAGGAACGGGACTTCCAGTACTTC.

This clone showed up just once. The rearrangement uses TRBV11-2 and TRBJ2-7, with TRBD1 matching over 7 bases. Germline assignment: CDR1 SGHAT and CDR2 FQNNGV. This CDR3 contains 15 residues. J lost 0 bases, V lost 1 base, and 3 bases had no gene match. The CDR3 region is CASSLVTGYSYEQYF. In nucleotides, the CDR3 is TGTGCCAGCAGCTTAGTGACAGGGTACTCCTACGAGCAGTACTTC.

The chain recombines TRBV11-2 with TRBJ2-1; tentative D call: TRBD2 (5 bases). This CDR3 contains 19 residues. From germline, CDR1 is SGHAT and CDR2 FQNNGV. Trimming cost V 5 bases and J 7 bases, with 30 bases left between them. This CDR3 is CASSPQPAIQRYGWNEQFF. CDR3 DNA: TGTGCCAGCAGCCCTCAACCGGCTATCCAGCGGTATGGGTGGAATGAGCAGTTCTTC.

This clone was seen a single time. The gene calls are TRBV4-2 and TRBJ2-7, with a possible D match to TRBD2 (6 bases). The CDR3 runs 16 residues. V was pared by 0 bases and J by 6 bases, with 18 bases between. Germline V gene data show CDR1 as LGHNA and CDR2 as YNFKEQ. CDR3 residues: CASSQDAAGPLSEQYF. The DNA for the CDR3 is TGTGCCAGCAGCCAAGATGCGGCGGGGCCCCTCTCCGAGCAGTACTTC.

The chain links TRBV27 to TRBJ1-2; a weak D match, TRBD1 (5 bases). Trimming left V 3 bases short and J 7 bases short, with 15 bases between. Germline values: CDR1 MNHEY, CDR2 SMNVEV (reference sequence). This CDR3 has 14 amino acids. The CDR3 reads CASSLRGSGGGYTF. The CDR3 nucleotides read TGTGCCAGCAGTTTGCGGGGCTCGGGAGGTGGCTACACCTTC.

DNA for the CDR3: TGTGCCAGCAGCGTAGAACAGGGAAGTTACACCGGGGAGCTGTTTTTT. Residues: CASSVEQGSYTGELFF. The chain links TRBV9 to TRBJ2-2; the D gene is possibly TRBD1 (6 bases). Trimming took off 0 bases at V and 3 bases at J, with 12 bases between the two ends. This CDR3 contains 16 residues. Germline-derived CDR1 and CDR2 are SGDLS and YYNGEE.

This chain joins TRBV28 and TRBJ1-4; D might be TRBD1 (6 bases). V was clipped by 7 bases and J by 5 bases, with 14 bases between them. The germline CDR1 and CDR2 sequences are MDHEN and SYDVKM. This CDR3 has 14 residues. This CDR3 is CASIAGGQNEKLFF. Written as DNA, the CDR3 is TGTGCCAGCATCGCGGGGGGGCAGAATGAAAAACTGTTTTTT.